Shown below are 8 T cell receptor beta chains from a single sample sequenced in a study of cytomegalovirus exposure and HLA in healthy donors. The PCR ran on 60 Vbeta and 13 Jbeta primers. TCRdb keeps only in-frame clones here, not all; method: immunoSEQ multiplex PCR. The table has some 74,000 clones, around 80% seen once. Sequences were obtained from PBMCs. These receptors originate from a male donor in good health and CMV-seronegative.

The V and J genes are TRBV7-6 and TRBJ1-5, with 8 bases that match TRBD1. The CDR3 runs to 15 residues. Trimming removed 6 bases from V and 1 base from J; junction bases left unmatched: 5. The germline V gene has CDR1 SGHVS and CDR2 FNYEAQ. Here the CDR3 DNA reads TGTGCCAGCAGTCAATGGACAGGGAGCAATCAGCCCCAGCATTTT. It yields the protein CASSQWTGSNQPQHF.

This chain's CDR3 is CASSYRTEGGYTF. DNA for the CDR3: TGTGCCAGCAGTTATCGGACAGAGGGTGGCTACACCTTC. The chain has TRBV28 and TRBJ1-2; a possible D gene is TRBD1 (6 bases). In germline, CDR1 is MDHEN, CDR2 SYDVKM. Trimming stripped 4 bases from V and 7 bases from J, with 13 bases between. The CDR3 totals 13 residues.

The CDR3 DNA is TGTGCCAGCACTGAACAGGGTATCATGAACACTGAAGCTTTCTTT. Translating it yields CASTEQGIMNTEAFF. V usage is TRBV5-5 and J usage is TRBJ1-1, with D tentatively TRBD1 (6 bases). The V end lost 6 bases, the J end lost 0 bases, and 15 bases lay between the germline ends. CDR1 SGHKS and CDR2 YYEKEE come from the germline V gene (reference sequence). The CDR3 has 15 residues.

This chain joins TRBV7-9 and TRBJ2-1; 7 bases line up with TRBD2. In germline, CDR1 is SEHNR, CDR2 FQNEAQ (reference sequence). Trimming took 4 bases from V and 5 from J; bases not matched to a gene: 11. The CDR3 spans 16 residues. The CDR3 protein is CASSSSRLAPNNEQFF. The DNA for the CDR3 is TGTGCCAGCAGCTCGTCAAGACTAGCCCCTAACAATGAGCAGTTCTTC.

V gene TRBV7-2 combines with J gene TRBJ2-3, with TRBD2 as a possible D gene (6 bases). The CDR3 is made up of 18 amino acids. Trimming removed 5 bases at V and 4 bases at J, with 25 bases between. The germline gives CDR1 SGHTA, CDR2 FQGNSA. In DNA form, the CDR3 reads TGTGCCAGCAGCCCTATTGTGGGGCCTAGCGTTGGGGCAGATACGCAGTATTTT. Encoded protein: CASSPIVGPSVGADTQYF. The variable domain in full, with the rest retrieved from reference TRBV7-2 and TRBJ2-3, is GAGVSQSPSNKVTEKGKDVELRCDPISGHTALYWYRQSLGQGLEFLIYFQGNSAPDKSGLPSDRFSAERTGGSVSTLTIQRTQQEDSAVYLCASSPIVGPSVGADTQYFGPGTRLTVL.

This chain uses TRBV10-3 with TRBJ2-7; 7 bases agree with TRBD1. CDR1 is ENHRY and CDR2 is SYGVKD in the germline V gene. V lost 0 bases, J lost 6 bases, and 5 bases stayed unmatched. This CDR3 has 14 residues. In DNA, the CDR3 is TGTGCCATCAGTGAGTCGACAGGGATGACCGAGCAGTACTTC. It yields the protein CAISESTGMTEQYF.

In its sample, this clone was seen once. The chain joins TRBV7-9 to TRBJ2-2, with 9 bases matching TRBD1. Germline CDR1 reads SEHNR; CDR2 reads FQNEAQ (reference sequence). The CDR3 consists of 16 residues. V shed 5 bases, J shed 4 bases, and the junction held 8 bases outside the gene matches. Here the CDR3 reads CASSVTGGAGTGELFF. CDR3 coding DNA: TGTGCCAGCAGCGTCACAGGGGGCGCGGGCACCGGGGAGCTGTTTTTT.

V and J are TRBV7-2 and TRBJ2-7; 16 positions agree with TRBD2. The CDR3 consists of 18 residues. Trimming removed 0 bases from V and 5 bases from J; junction bases left unmatched: 7. Per the germline V gene, CDR1 is SGHTA and CDR2 is FQGNSA. The CDR3 DNA follows: TGTGCCAGCAGCTTAGCGCTGGGACTAGCGGGAGGGCAAAACGAGCAGTACTTC. The encoded protein is CASSLALGLAGGQNEQYF.